Listed below are T cell receptor beta chains from one sample, sequenced in a study of regulatory T cells in long-lasting Graves disease. A single record per CDR3 protein comes from TCRdb applying MiXCR to the multiplex PCR reads. Of about 470,000 distinct CDR3 sequences in the sample, roughly 20% were seen once. The starting material was peripheral blood mononuclear cells (PBMCs), obtained when the disease was refractory, from a patient treated with antithyroid drugs. These receptors all stem from a female donor with Graves disease. The CDR3 runs from the conserved cysteine through the conserved F or W. D genes are given only for firm matches. Clone size is stated in some rows and not others, as once, few, many or a class when expanded.

CASSVGAAAHYEQYF	TGTGCCAGCAGCGTAGGGGCAGCGGCTCACTACGAGCAGTACTTC	few	-	TRBV9	TRBJ2-7
CASSPGQGINYEQYF	TGTGCCAGCAGTCCCGGACAGGGTATTAACTACGAGCAGTACTTC	many	TRBD1	TRBV11-2	TRBJ2-7
CAISESAPGQGNTEAFF	TGTGCCATCAGTGAGTCGGCTCCGGGACAGGGAAACACTGAAGCTTTCTTT	many	TRBD1	TRBV10-3	TRBJ1-1
CASSTGRMGYNEQFF	TGTGCCAGCAGCACCGGGAGAATGGGCTACAATGAGCAGTTCTTC	few	-	TRBV12-3/TRBV12-4	TRBJ2-1
CSVEDFFGGRIEAFF	TGCAGCGTTGAAGATTTTTTCGGAGGCCGGATCGAAGCTTTCTTT	few	-	TRBV29-1	TRBJ1-1
CASSPTAGSEAFF	TGTGCCAGCAGCCCCACGGCGGGCTCTGAAGCTTTCTTT	-	-	TRBV6-1	TRBJ1-1
CASSQRRDGELFF	TGTGCCAGCAGCCAACGCCGGGACGGGGAGCTGTTTTTT	-	-	TRBV3-1	TRBJ2-2
CASSRTGGGPGANVLTF	TGTGCCAGCAGTCGTACAGGGGGAGGACCTGGGGCCAACGTCCTGACTTTC	few	TRBD1	TRBV13	TRBJ2-6
CAISGGVDKEAQYF	TGTGCCATCAGTGGGGGGGTGGATAAAGAGGCCCAGTACTTC	-	-	TRBV10-3	TRBJ2-5
CSAMGDRQMKTGELFF	TGCAGTGCTATGGGGGATAGACAGATGAAAACCGGGGAGCTGTTTTTT	many	-	TRBV20-1	TRBJ2-2
CATSSTRQVGETQYF	TGTGCCACCAGCAGCACCCGACAGGTTGGCGAGACCCAGTACTTC	many	-	TRBV15	TRBJ2-5
CASSLAIGGQLNTGELFF	TGTGCCAGCAGTTTGGCCATAGGTGGGCAGCTCAACACCGGGGAGCTGTTTTTT	many	-	TRBV28	TRBJ2-2
CASSRTQGTGANVLTF	TGTGCCAGCAGTCGTACACAGGGAACTGGGGCCAACGTCCTGACTTTC	-	-	TRBV7-9	TRBJ2-6
CSVVLGDPLTDTQYF	TGCAGCGTTGTGTTGGGGGACCCCCTCACAGATACGCAGTATTTT	-	-	TRBV29-1	TRBJ2-3
CASNRPGAGIGVGELFF	TGTGCCAGCAACCGGCCTGGAGCGGGGATCGGGGTCGGGGAGCTGTTTTTT	-	TRBD2	TRBV7-2	TRBJ2-2
CSARDPSRGSSYNEQFF	TGCAGTGCTAGAGACCCATCGCGGGGGAGCTCCTACAATGAGCAGTTCTTC	-	TRBD2	TRBV20-1	TRBJ2-1
CASSLNAAPDTQYF	TGTGCTAGCAGCTTAAATGCGGCCCCAGATACGCAGTATTTT	-	-	TRBV7-9	TRBJ2-3
CASSPVDGRSAFF	TGCGCCAGCAGCCCGGTGGATGGTCGGTCGGCTTTCTTT	few	-	TRBV4-1	TRBJ1-1
CASSLDGDGNQPQHF	TGTGCCAGCAGCCTTGACGGGGATGGCAATCAGCCCCAGCATTTT	many	-	TRBV7-9	TRBJ1-5
CASSFVDTIYF	TGTGCCAGCAGTTTCGTGGACACCATATATTTT	-	-	TRBV12-3/TRBV12-4	TRBJ1-3
CASSFGTDNTYGYTF	TGTGCCAGCAGTTTCGGGACGGACAACACCTATGGCTACACCTTC	many	-	TRBV27	TRBJ1-2
CASSLAAGGYTF	TGTGCCAGCAGTCTCGCGGCTGGGGGCTACACCTTC	few	-	TRBV6-1	TRBJ1-2
CASSQLSGGTYEQYF	TGCGCCAGCAGCCAACTTAGCGGGGGGACCTACGAGCAGTACTTC	-	TRBD2	TRBV4-3	TRBJ2-7
CASSIDPDRGWTEAFF	TGTGCCAGTAGTATAGATCCAGACAGGGGTTGGACTGAAGCTTTCTTT	-	TRBD1	TRBV19	TRBJ1-1
CASSLGRLEQYF	TGTGCCAGCAGTTTGGGGCGGCTGGAGCAGTACTTC	many	-	TRBV28	TRBJ2-7
CASRRGPNTGELFF	TGTGCCAGCCGCAGGGGTCCAAACACCGGGGAGCTGTTTTTT	few	-	TRBV9	TRBJ2-2
CASNGGRDTQYF	TGTGCCAGCAACGGAGGGAGGGATACGCAGTATTTT	few	-	TRBV7-9	TRBJ2-3
CATSDLGTFAGELFF	TGTGCCACCAGTGATTTAGGGACATTTGCCGGGGAGCTGTTTTTT	-	-	TRBV24-1	TRBJ2-2
CASSLISRNEKLFF	TGTGCCAGCAGCTTAATCTCAAGGAATGAAAAACTGTTTTTT	many	-	TRBV7-2	TRBJ1-4
CASSEGGRAFSYEQYF	TGTGCCAGCAGTGAAGGCGGGAGGGCCTTTAGCTACGAGCAGTACTTC	-	TRBD2	TRBV2	TRBJ2-7
CASSPPDRDVYEQYF	TGTGCCAGCTCACCCCCGGACAGGGACGTCTACGAGCAGTACTTC	many	TRBD1	TRBV18	TRBJ2-7
CASSDPGGQPQHF	TGCGCCAGCAGTGACCCAGGGGGTCAGCCCCAGCATTTT	-	TRBD1	TRBV10-1	TRBJ1-5
CASSQGPGQETQYF	TGCGCCAGCAGTCAAGGACCGGGGCAAGAGACCCAGTACTTC	few	-	TRBV5-1	TRBJ2-5
CASGLSGGETQYF	TGCGCCAGCGGCTTGTCAGGGGGAGAGACCCAGTACTTC	few	TRBD1	TRBV5-1	TRBJ2-5
CASSLSWISYEQYF	TGTGCCAGCAGTTTATCTTGGATCTCCTACGAGCAGTACTTC	-	-	TRBV27	TRBJ2-7
CASSTLDRPNYGYTF	TGTGCCAGCAGTACCCTCGACAGGCCCAACTATGGCTACACCTTC	many	-	TRBV27	TRBJ1-2
CASSVGWMNTEAFF	TGTGCCAGCAGCGTAGGATGGATGAACACTGAAGCTTTCTTT	-	-	TRBV9	TRBJ1-1
CATSDLHFSGEETQYF	TGTGCCACCAGTGATTTGCACTTTTCAGGGGAAGAGACCCAGTACTTC	many	-	TRBV24-1	TRBJ2-5
CASSYPGRNTEAFF	TGTGCCAGCAGTTACCCGGGGAGGAACACTGAAGCTTTCTTT	many	-	TRBV6-5	TRBJ1-1
CASRAYTRELFF	TGTGCCAGCAGAGCTTACACCAGGGAGCTGTTTTTT	-	-	TRBV9	TRBJ2-2
CASSVTASTISEQFF	TGTGCCAGCAGCGTAACAGCTTCTACGATATCTGAGCAGTTCTTC	-	-	TRBV9	TRBJ2-1
CATSREGRGKETQYF	TGTGCCACCAGCAGAGAGGGTAGGGGGAAGGAGACCCAGTACTTC	many	-	TRBV15	TRBJ2-5